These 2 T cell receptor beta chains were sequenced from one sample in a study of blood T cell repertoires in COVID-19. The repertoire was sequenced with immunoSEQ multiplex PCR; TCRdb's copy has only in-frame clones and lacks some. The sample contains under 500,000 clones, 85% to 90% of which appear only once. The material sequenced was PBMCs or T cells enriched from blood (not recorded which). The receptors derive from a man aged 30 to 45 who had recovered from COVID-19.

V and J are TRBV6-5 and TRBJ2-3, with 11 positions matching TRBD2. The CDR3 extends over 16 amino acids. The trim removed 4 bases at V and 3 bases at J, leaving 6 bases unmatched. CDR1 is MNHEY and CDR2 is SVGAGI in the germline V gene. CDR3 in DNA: TGTGCCAGCAGTTCCCCTACTAGCGGGAGAACAGATACGCAGTATTTT. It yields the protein CASSSPTSGRTDTQYF.

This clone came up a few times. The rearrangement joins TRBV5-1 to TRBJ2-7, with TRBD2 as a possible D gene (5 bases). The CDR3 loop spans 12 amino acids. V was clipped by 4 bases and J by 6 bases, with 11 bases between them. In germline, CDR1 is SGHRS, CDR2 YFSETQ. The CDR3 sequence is CASSPSSVEQYF. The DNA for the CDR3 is TGCGCCAGCAGCCCAAGTAGCGTCGAGCAGTACTTC.